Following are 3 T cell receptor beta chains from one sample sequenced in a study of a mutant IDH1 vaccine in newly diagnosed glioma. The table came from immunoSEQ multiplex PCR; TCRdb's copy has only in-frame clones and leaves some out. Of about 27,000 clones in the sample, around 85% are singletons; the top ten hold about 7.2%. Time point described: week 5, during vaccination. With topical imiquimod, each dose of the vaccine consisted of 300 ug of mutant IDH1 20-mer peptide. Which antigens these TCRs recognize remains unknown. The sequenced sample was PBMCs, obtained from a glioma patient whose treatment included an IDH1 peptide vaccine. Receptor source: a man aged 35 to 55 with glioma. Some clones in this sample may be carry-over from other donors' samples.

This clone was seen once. Written as DNA, the CDR3 is TGTGCCAGCAGTGAAACGAGTCAGTACAATGAGCAGTTCTTC. Residues: CASSETSQYNEQFF. The V gene is TRBV2, the J gene TRBJ2-1, with D hard to call. The CDR3 totals 14 residues. V lost 2 bases and J 4 bases, leaving 9 bases between the germline ends. Per the germline V gene, CDR1 is SNHLY and CDR2 is FYNNEI. Full variable domain (remainder filled in from reference TRBV2 and TRBJ2-1): EPEVTQTPSHQVTQMGQEVILRCVPISNHLYFYWYRQILGQKVEFLVSFYNNEISEKSEIFDDQFSVERPDGSNFTLKIRSTKLEDSAMYFCASSETSQYNEQFFGPGTRLTVL.

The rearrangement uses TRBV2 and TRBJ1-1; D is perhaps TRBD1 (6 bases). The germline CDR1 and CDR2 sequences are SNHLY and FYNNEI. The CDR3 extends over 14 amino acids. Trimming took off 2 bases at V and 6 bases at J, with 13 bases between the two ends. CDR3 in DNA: TGTGCCAGCAGTGAATTGGGGGGCATAGCTGAAGCTTTCTTT. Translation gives CASSELGGIAEAFF.

CDR3 nucleotides: TGCGCCAGCAGCCAAGAGCGGGGATACACCGGGGAGCTGTTTTTT. It translates to CASSQERGYTGELFF. The chain combines TRBV4-3 with TRBJ2-2; D is possibly TRBD2 (6 bases). The CDR3 consists of 15 residues. V lost 0 bases and J 3 bases, leaving 8 bases between the germline ends. Germline CDR1 and CDR2: LGHNA and YSLEER.